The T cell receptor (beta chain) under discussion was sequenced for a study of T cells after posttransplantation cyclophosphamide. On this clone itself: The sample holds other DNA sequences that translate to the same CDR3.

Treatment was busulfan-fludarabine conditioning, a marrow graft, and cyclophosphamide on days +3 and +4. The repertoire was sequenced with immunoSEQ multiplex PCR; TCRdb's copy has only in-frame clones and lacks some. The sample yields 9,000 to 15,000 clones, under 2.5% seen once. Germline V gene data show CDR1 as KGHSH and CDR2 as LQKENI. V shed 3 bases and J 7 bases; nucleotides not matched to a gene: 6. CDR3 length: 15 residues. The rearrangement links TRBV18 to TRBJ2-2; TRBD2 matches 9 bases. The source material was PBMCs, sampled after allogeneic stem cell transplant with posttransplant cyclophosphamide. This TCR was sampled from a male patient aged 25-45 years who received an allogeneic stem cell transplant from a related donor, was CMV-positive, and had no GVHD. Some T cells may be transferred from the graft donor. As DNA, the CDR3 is TGTGCCAGCTCACCGGTAGCGGGAGCGAACGGGGAGCTGTTTTTT. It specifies CASSPVAGANGELFF.